This TCR beta chain was recorded in a study of T cells in Graves' hyperthyroidism and ophthalmopathy. Pregnant or lactating patients were excluded, as were those with uncontrolled infection or other autoimmune disease. The study based diagnoses on clinical symptoms, serum thyroxine and TRAb, thyroid ultrasound and orbital computed tomography. Points on this clonotype: Its target is not known. This may be a read error, as it is one base from a much larger clone.

Germline V gives CDR1 MNHEY, CDR2 SVGAGI. This CDR3 comprises 14 residues. RNA transcripts yielded amplified TCR beta CDR3 regions. The primer set for the first-round RT-PCR of the TCR CDR3 was HTBI. MiXCR, applied by TCRdb to the multiplex PCR reads, yields one record per CDR3 protein. Of approximately 700,000 distinct CDR3 sequences in the sample, about 45% were seen once. Study observations and caveats: Most thyroid clonotypes that were expanded above 0.001 also turned up in blood. Ophthalmopathy was separated from stable hyperthyroidism by a 13 V-J model.

This clonotype originated in an adult man with Graves' disease, either hyperthyroidism or ophthalmopathy (not recorded which). The sequenced sample was peripheral blood or thyroid tissue (not recorded which). The rearrangement joins TRBV6-5 to TRBJ2-2, with D possibly TRBD2 on 5 matching bases. The CDR3 loop reads CASSYGQNTGELLF. The CDR3 nucleotides are TGTGCCAGCAGTTACGGGCAGAACACCGGGGAGCTGCTTTTT.